This T cell receptor (beta chain) is drawn from a study of blood T cell repertoires in COVID-19. Study details: Some COVID-19 samples were acute and others convalescent; all came from the United States, Italy and Spain.

J gave up 5 bases and V 7 bases, and 5 bases lay outside the gene matches. CDR3 size: 13 residues. Germline V CDR1 and CDR2: SGHRS, YFSETQ. The method was immunoSEQ multiplex PCR; TCRdb's version includes in-frame clones alone and lacks a portion of them. The sample shows some 370,000 clones, 87% of them seen only once. Specimen: peripheral blood. The chain recombines TRBV5-1 with TRBJ2-1, with TRBD2 matching 8 bases. The receptor was isolated from a woman aged 25 to 45 with COVID-19, enrolled during active disease. CDR3 region: CASAQREHNEQFF. The CDR3, as DNA: TGCGCCAGCGCCCAGCGGGAGCACAATGAGCAGTTCTTC.